The 18 T cell receptor beta chains below were found in one sample sequenced in a study of human T cells and chemical hapten exposure. Via MiXCR, TCRdb re-called the RACE reads, giving one row per CDR3 protein. Counted here are around 260,000 distinct CDR3 sequences, more than 6.5% occurring once; the ten biggest clones make up over 2%. Specified time point: pre-sensitization, week 0. Treatment defined: therapeutic diphenylcyclopropenone sensitization with weekly scalp DPC. The source was whole blood, collected in connection with sensitization to the hapten diphenylcyclopropenone (DPC). These receptors came from a middle-aged woman with alopecia areata. Some clones in this sample may be carry-over from other donors' samples.

The chain joins TRBV28 to TRBJ1-2; TRBD1 agrees at 9 bases. Germline trimming cut 4 bases from V and 8 bases from J; bases unmatched to any gene: 5. The germline gives CDR1 MDHEN, CDR2 SYDVKM. The length of the CDR3 is 13 residues. CDR3: CASSWGTGTGYTF. In nucleotides, the CDR3 is TGTGCCAGCAGTTGGGGGACAGGGACAGGCTACACCTTC.

This sequence joins TRBV20-1 and TRBJ2-3, with 10 bases matching TRBD2. Germline CDR1 reads DFQATT; CDR2 reads SNEGSKA (reference sequence). The CDR3 is 14 residues long. V lost 4 bases to trimming and J lost 1 base; unmatched junction nucleotides: 2. As DNA, the CDR3 is TGCAGTGCTAAAGCGGGAGGGGGCACAGATACGCAGTATTTT. Its protein is CSAKAGGGTDTQYF.

The chain links TRBV6-2 or TRBV6-3 to TRBJ2-7; 8 bases fit TRBD2. Trimming at V came to 11 bases and at J to 3 bases, leaving 15 bases not matched to a gene. Germline CDR1 reads MNHEY; CDR2 reads SVGEGT. This CDR3 spans 15 amino acids. This CDR3 is CAPASGRGRIYEQYF. As DNA, the CDR3 is TGTGCCCCCGCGTCAGGACGCGGGAGGATCTACGAGCAGTACTTC.

This clonotype was observed a handful of times. Germline and junction disagree at one end, which may indicate a read error. J is TRBJ2-7 and V is TRBV29-1, with D possibly called TRBD1 or TRBD2 (5 bases each). Germline V gives CDR1 SQVTM, CDR2 ANQGSEA. CDR3 length equals 12 residues. CDR3 DNA: TGCAGCGCGGGGCAGGGATCCTCCGAGCAGTACTTC. This gives the protein CSAGQGSSEQYF.

In its sample, this clonotype was seen many times. The J gene is TRBJ2-5, the V gene TRBV7-9; 10 bases fit TRBD1. Looked up from germline, CDR1 is SEHNR and CDR2 is FQNEAQ (reference sequence). The CDR3 covers 17 residues. V lost 0 bases to trimming and J lost 1 base; unmatched junction nucleotides: 5. The CDR3 loop reads CASSLARRTGGQETQYF. The CDR3 nucleotides read TGTGCCAGCAGCTTAGCCAGACGGACAGGGGGCCAAGAGACCCAGTACTTC.

This clonotype was detected only a few times. The chain uses TRBV6-5 and TRBJ2-7, with TRBD1 matching 8 bases. This CDR3 has 13 residues. V lost 5 bases and J lost 6; bases outside the gene matches: 6. CDR1 is MNHEY and CDR2 is SVGAGI in the germline V gene. CDR3 sequence (DNA): TGTGCCAGCAGTCCCCCGGGGACAGGCGAGCAGTACTTC. This gives the protein CASSPPGTGEQYF.

This clonotype came up a few times. The chain links TRBV10-3 to TRBJ2-7; 11 bases are a match to TRBD2. CDR3 length: 14 residues. Germline V gene lookup returns CDR1 ENHRY and CDR2 SYGVKD. V lost 6 bases and J lost 5; bases outside the gene matches: 6. The CDR3 DNA reads TGTGCCATCAGAGCTAGCGGGAGGACCAACGAGCAGTACTTC. Its protein product is CAIRASGRTNEQYF.

CDR3 coding DNA: TGCAGCGCCCGCAGGGGAATCGGCACAGATACGCAGTATTTT. Protein sequence: CSARRGIGTDTQYF. J is TRBJ2-3 and V is TRBV29-1, with D possibly TRBD1 on 6 matching bases. The length of the CDR3 is 14 residues. Deletions cut 7 bases from V and 1 base from J, with 15 bases between. Germline CDR1 SQVTM, CDR2 ANQGSEA.

Many counts were recorded for this clonotype. This sequence joins TRBV27 and TRBJ2-7; TRBD1 or TRBD2 may be the D gene (5 bases each). The CDR3 consists of 13 residues. V lost 2 bases and J lost 9, with 14 bases in between. Germline CDR1 MNHEY, CDR2 SMNVEV (reference sequence). The DNA of the CDR3 is TGTGCCAGCAGTTTAAGAGGGGCCAGGGCGCAGTACTTC. Amino acids: CASSLRGARAQYF.

This chain uses TRBV6-5 with TRBJ1-6; no clear D. CDR3 length: 14 residues. Between the trimmed V and J ends, which lost 2 bases and 10 bases, there was a span of 12 bases. Per germline, CDR1 MNHEY and CDR2 SVGAGI. The CDR3 sequence: CASSYRESRSPLHF. In DNA form, the CDR3 reads TGTGCCAGCAGTTACAGGGAGTCCCGCTCACCCCTCCACTTT.

This clonotype came up many times. V gene TRBV7-2 combines with J gene TRBJ1-1, with no clear D. V lost 5 bases to trimming and J lost 5 bases, with 12 bases between them. From germline, CDR1 is SGHTA and CDR2 FQGNSA. The CDR3 is made up of 13 amino acids. This CDR3 reads CASSPYRKTEAFF. DNA of the CDR3: TGTGCCAGCAGCCCCTACCGGAAAACTGAAGCTTTCTTT. The complete variable domain, with remaining parts taken from reference TRBV7-2 and TRBJ1-1, reads GAGVSQSPSNKVTEKGKDVELRCDPISGHTALYWYRQSLGQGLEFLIYFQGNSAPDKSGLPSDRFSAERTGGSVSTLTIQRTQQEDSAVYLCASSPYRKTEAFFGQGTRLTVV.

This clonotype came up a few times. The chain links TRBV6-1 to TRBJ1-1; D not resolved. CDR3 size: 13 residues. Per germline, CDR1 MNHNS and CDR2 SASEGT. Trimming removed 7 bases from V and 0 bases from J, with 9 bases in between. CDR3 bases: TGTGCCAGCATGGACGGGATGAACACTGAAGCTTTCTTT. Amino acid sequence: CASMDGMNTEAFF.

The rearrangement joins TRBV5-6 to TRBJ1-6; D not certain. Germline V gene lookup returns CDR1 SGHDT and CDR2 YYEEEE. This CDR3 region has 16 residues. The V end lost 6 bases, the J end lost 3 bases, and 16 bases lay between the germline ends. The CDR3 sequence: CASNDITDGYNSPLHF. The DNA of the CDR3 is TGTGCCAGCAACGATATTACGGACGGCTATAATTCACCCCTCCACTTT.

The sample holds a few counts of this clonotype. V and J are TRBV7-2 and TRBJ2-5, with D possibly matching TRBD1 (6 bases). This CDR3 is built from 13 residues. The V gene's germline CDR1 is SGHTA and CDR2 FQGNSA. Trimming shortened V by 7 bases and J by 5 bases, and 14 bases separated the two germline ends. In DNA, the CDR3 is TGTGCCAGCACACAGGGAATGAAGGAGACCCAGTACTTC. Translated: CASTQGMKETQYF. Together with reference TRBV7-2 and TRBJ2-5, the CDR3 gives the full variable domain: GAGVSQSPSNKVTEKGKDVELRCDPISGHTALYWYRQSLGQGLEFLIYFQGNSAPDKSGLPSDRFSAERTGGSVSTLTIQRTQQEDSAVYLCASTQGMKETQYFGPGTRLLVL.

Ten or more counts support this clonotype. The J gene is TRBJ2-6, the V gene TRBV28, with 7 bases lining up with TRBD1. This CDR3 has 15 residues. CDR1 and CDR2 from the germline V gene are MDHEN and SYDVKM. V trimming: 5 bases; J trimming: 3 bases; junction bases outside the gene matches: 4. The CDR3 reads CASSPRTGGANVLTF. As DNA, the CDR3 is TGTGCCAGCAGTCCCCGGACAGGTGGGGCCAACGTCCTGACTTTC.

This clonotype came up a few times. The chain uses TRBV24-1 and TRBJ2-2, with D hard to call. Germline assignment: CDR1 KGHDR and CDR2 SFDVKD. V lost 5 bases and J lost 4, with 10 bases in between. The CDR3 extends over 14 amino acids. The chain's CDR3 is CATSVAHLTGELFF. CDR3 nucleotide sequence: TGTGCCACCAGTGTCGCCCATCTCACCGGGGAGCTGTTTTTT.

As for this clonotype: A junction end diverges from the germline sequence, so it may reflect a read error. The chain recombines TRBV7-7 with TRBJ1-1; D uncertain. Germline lookup yields CDR1 SSHAT and CDR2 FNYEAQ (reference sequence). CDR3 length equals 13 residues. The CDR3 reads CASSVGRDTEAFF. In DNA, the CDR3 is TGTGCTAGCAGCGTAGGGCGGGACACTGAAGCTTTCTTT.

This clonotype has a handful of counts. The chain links TRBV6-1 to TRBJ1-5; D is possibly TRBD1 (5 bases). V lost 5 bases, J lost 0 bases, and 20 bases lay in between. In germline, CDR1 is MNHNS, CDR2 SASEGT. The CDR3 consists of 18 residues. DNA for the CDR3: TGTGCCAGCAGTCCACTAAAAGGGAGCAGGGCTAGCAATCAGCCCCAGCATTTT. Its translation: CASSPLKGSRASNQPQHF.